The source of this T cell receptor (beta chain) is a study of blood T cell repertoires in COVID-19. The method was immunoSEQ multiplex PCR; TCRdb's version includes in-frame clones alone and lacks a portion of them. Of approximately 300,000 clones detected, about 87% appear once; the ten largest clones hold roughly 5.9%. CDR1 SGHAT and CDR2 FQNNGV come from the germline V gene. Losses at the gene ends were 4 bases for V and 5 bases for J; bases not matched to a gene: 5. CDR3 size: 14 residues. This clonotype was obtained from a woman aged 45-60 years with COVID-19, enrolled during active disease. The chain is built from TRBV11-2 and TRBJ2-7, with TRBD2 matching over 10 bases. The sample comprised peripheral blood. CDR3 protein: CASSWQREGDEQYF. The CDR3 DNA reads as TGTGCCAGCAGCTGGCAGCGGGAGGGGGACGAGCAGTACTTC.